This record looks at one TCR beta chain sequence and its context. The data were obtained in a study of blood T cell repertoires in COVID-19. As for the study in general: Acute and convalescent COVID-19 samples came from the United States, Italy and Spain.

Generated by immunoSEQ multiplex PCR, the TCRdb table keeps only in-frame clones and is missing some. The sample carries around 16,000 clones, less than 90% recorded once. CDR1 is WSHSY and CDR2 is SAAADI in the germline V gene. J lost 2 bases, V lost 6 bases, and 4 bases had no gene match. The CDR3 spans 14 residues. The sequence was obtained from a man aged 55 to 70 with acute or convalescent COVID-19. Source material: peripheral blood. This chain connects TRBV10-2 to TRBJ1-5; TRBD1 aligns across 7 bases. CDR3: CASRGTDRNQPQHF. In DNA, the CDR3 is TGCGCCAGCAGGGGGACAGACCGCAATCAGCCCCAGCATTTT.